A selection of T cell receptor beta chains follows, all from one sample in a study of T cells in Graves' hyperthyroidism and ophthalmopathy. One entry per CDR3 protein results from TCRdb running MiXCR on the multiplex PCR reads. The profile shows roughly 500,000 distinct CDR3 sequences, under 60% of them singletons. Material for sequencing was peripheral blood or thyroid tissue (not recorded which). The source of these receptors is an adult woman with Graves' disease, either hyperthyroidism or ophthalmopathy (not recorded which). CDR3s include the opening cysteine and the closing phenylalanine or tryptophan. The D gene is left open where the match is weak. Size tells how often a clone was seen (once, few, many) or the class of an expanded clone, and some rows leave it out.

v_gene	abundance	d_gene	j_gene	CDR3nt	CDR3aa
TRBV29-1	few	TRBD1	TRBJ1-2	TGCAGCGTCCCGGGACAGGGGGCGGGAGGCTACACCTTC	CSVPGQGAGGYTF
TRBV3-1	many	NA	TRBJ1-5	TGTGCCAGCAGCCTCAGACAGGTCAATCAGCCCCAGCATTTT	CASSLRQVNQPQHF
TRBV2	many	NA	TRBJ1-2	TGTGCCAGCAGTCCCACCGGGGACGGGTATGGCTACACCTTC	CASSPTGDGYGYTF
TRBV10-3	NA	TRBD1	TRBJ2-5	TGTGCCATCAGTGAGGGGTGGGGACAGGGGCTGACCCAGTACTTC	CAISEGWGQGLTQYF
TRBV28	NA	NA	TRBJ1-2	TGTGCCAGCAGTTTAGCAGGGGTCCTCTATGGCTACACCTTC	CASSLAGVLYGYTF
TRBV7-2	many	TRBD1	TRBJ1-1	TGTGCCAGCAGCTCGACAGGGACGGCGAACACTGAAGCTTTCTTT	CASSSTGTANTEAFF
TRBV9	NA	NA	TRBJ1-1	TGTGCCAGCAGCGTACAGTCGGGGGCGGGCGGGCTTCGCGCTGAAGCTTTCTTT	CASSVQSGAGGLRAEAFF
TRBV15	many	NA	TRBJ1-2	TGTGCCACCAGCAGAGGGACTTATCGCGCATATGGCTACACCTTC	CATSRGTYRAYGYTF
TRBV14	NA	NA	TRBJ1-1	TGTGCCAGCAGCCAATTGTCCCCAGCTGAAGCTTTCTTT	CASSQLSPAEAFF
TRBV7-9	NA	NA	TRBJ1-2	TGTGCCAGCAGCCCTGGTCTAGCGGACCCCAACAGGGCCTATGGCTACACCTTC	CASSPGLADPNRAYGYTF
TRBV19	many	NA	TRBJ1-5	TGTGCCAGTAGTATTAATTCTGGAGCCACGAGCAATCAGCCCCAGCATTTT	CASSINSGATSNQPQHF
TRBV9	NA	TRBD1	TRBJ1-1	TGTGCCAGCAGCTTGAGCAGGGGGCAGGACACTGAAGCTTTCTTT	CASSLSRGQDTEAFF
TRBV12-3/TRBV12-4	many	TRBD1	TRBJ1-4	TGTGCCAGCAGTTTGGACAGGGGATGGGGTGAAAAACTGTTTTTT	CASSLDRGWGEKLFF
TRBV5-1	many	TRBD1	TRBJ1-4	TGCGCCAGCAGCTCCAAGGATGAGACAGGGGGAAAACTGTTTTTT	CASSSKDETGGKLFF
TRBV24-1	few	NA	TRBJ2-3	TGTGCCACCAGTGATTTTCGGACAACCACAGATACGCAGTATTTT	CATSDFRTTTDTQYF
TRBV6-1	NA	NA	TRBJ2-5	TGTGCCAGCAGTTTAGCGCGGGGACAGCAGGGTCAGCCCCAGTACTTC	CASSLARGQQGQPQYF
TRBV7-2	NA	NA	TRBJ1-3	TGTGCCAGCAGCTTCATGGCACCGTCAAACACCATATATTTT	CASSFMAPSNTIYF
TRBV29-1	NA	NA	TRBJ2-5	TGCAGCGGGCATGGGGCGGACTTTCAAGAGACCCAGTACTTC	CSGHGADFQETQYF
TRBV7-3	NA	TRBD2	TRBJ2-2	TGTGCTAGCAGCTCGGGACTAGCGGGAGCCGGGGAGCTGTTTTTT	CASSSGLAGAGELFF
TRBV12-3/TRBV12-4	few	NA	TRBJ1-2	TGTGCCAGCAGTTTGGGACCCTACTATGGCTACACCTTC	CASSLGPYYGYTF
TRBV11-2	few	TRBD2	TRBJ2-5	TGTGCCAGCAGTGCTTGGACTAGCGCAGACCAAGAGACCCAGTACTTC	CASSAWTSADQETQYF
TRBV10-3	NA	NA	TRBJ1-2	TGTGCCATCAGCGCTGTGACAAGTGGCTACACCTTC	CAISAVTSGYTF
TRBV9	NA	NA	TRBJ2-5	TGTGCCAGCAGCGCACAAAGGACGGAAGGAGGGACCCAGTACTTC	CASSAQRTEGGTQYF
TRBV10-3	NA	NA	TRBJ1-2	TGTGCCATCAGGGGGGACAACCTCTATGGCTACACCTTC	CAIRGDNLYGYTF
TRBV7-9	many	NA	TRBJ2-2	TGTGCCAGCACCCCCGGAGAGCTGTTTTTT	CASTPGELFF
TRBV7-6	NA	TRBD2	TRBJ2-5	TGTGCCAGCAGCTTAGTAGTAGCGGGAGAGACCCAGTACTTC	CASSLVVAGETQYF
TRBV7-9	many	NA	TRBJ1-5	TGTGCCAGCAGCTTGGTGGGGGGCAGTCAGCCCCAGCATTTT	CASSLVGGSQPQHF
TRBV7-9	many	TRBD2	TRBJ2-7	TGTGCCAGCAGCTTCTCGGGACTAGGAGTCGAGCAGTACTTC	CASSFSGLGVEQYF
TRBV5-1	many	NA	TRBJ1-3	TGCGCCAGCAGCTTGGAGGACTCTGGAAACACCATATATTTT	CASSLEDSGNTIYF
TRBV5-1	once	TRBD1	TRBJ1-5	TGCGCCAGCGTCGGGACAGGCCTTCACAATCAGCCCCAGCATTTT	CASVGTGLHNQPQHF
TRBV7-6	few	NA	TRBJ1-4	TGTGCCAGCAGCCGTTCAGATGAAAAACTGTTTTTT	CASSRSDEKLFF
TRBV20-1	once	NA	TRBJ1-4	TGCAGTGCTAGACCGTACACAGGAAATGAAAAACTGTTTTTT	CSARPYTGNEKLFF
TRBV15	NA	NA	TRBJ1-2	TGTGCCACCAGCAGTTACTCGGGTGTAGGCAAAGGAGATGGCTACACCTTC	CATSSYSGVGKGDGYTF
TRBV19	few	NA	TRBJ1-5	TGTGCCAGTAGTATTGGGCCGGGCAATCAGCCCCAGCATTTT	CASSIGPGNQPQHF
TRBV7-8	NA	TRBD1	TRBJ1-3	TGTGCCAGCAGCCCCTGGGACAGGGTGGGATTCACCATATATTTT	CASSPWDRVGFTIYF
TRBV29-1	few	NA	TRBJ1-1	TGCAGCGTTGTAGTGGTCGAAGCTTTCTTT	CSVVVVEAFF
TRBV6-6	NA	NA	TRBJ2-1	TGTGCCAGCAGCGGCCAAAGCCTTAATGAGCAGTTCTTC	CASSGQSLNEQFF
TRBV20-1	NA	NA	TRBJ1-4	TGCAGTGCCGGAGACAGGTTGTCAACTAATGAAAAATTGTTTTTT	CSAGDRLSTNEKLFF
TRBV29-1	many	NA	TRBJ2-2	TGCAGCGTTGAACTAATCGGATCACCGAACACCGGGGAGCTGTTTTTT	CSVELIGSPNTGELFF
TRBV27	NA	TRBD1	TRBJ2-7	TGTGCCAGCAGTTTATCGAGGGGGCGTGCTGCCTACGAGCAGTACTTC	CASSLSRGRAAYEQYF
TRBV2	NA	NA	TRBJ1-1	TGTGCCAGCGCACACGTCCTCACTGAAGCTTTCTTT	CASAHVLTEAFF
TRBV29-1	NA	NA	TRBJ1-4	TGCAGCGCCCGGGCGGGGGGGGATGAAAAACTGTTTTTT	CSARAGGDEKLFF
TRBV20-1	NA	NA	TRBJ1-6	TGCAGTGGGCGAGATGTTGGGCAGGATAATTCACCCCTCCACTTT	CSGRDVGQDNSPLHF
TRBV10-3	NA	TRBD1	TRBJ1-5	TGTGCCACCCAGGGACAGGGGGCGCGTGGTCAGCCCCAGCATTTT	CATQGQGARGQPQHF
TRBV29-1	many	NA	TRBJ1-1	TGCAGCGTTGAGGGGGGCTCCTTT	CSVEGGSF
TRBV28	many	NA	TRBJ2-7	TGTGCCACCGCGGACTGGGGCTACGAGCAGTACTTC	CATADWGYEQYF
TRBV7-8	NA	TRBD2	TRBJ2-5	TGTGCCAGCAGCTTCACACCGGGACTACCAAGGGAGACCCAGTACTTC	CASSFTPGLPRETQYF
TRBV10-3	once	NA	TRBJ2-2	TGTGCCAGCAGTTACCAGGCAGGGAAATGGGACACCGGGGAGCTGTTTTTT	CASSYQAGKWDTGELFF
TRBV27	many	NA	TRBJ2-7	TGTGCCAGCAGTTTCGGGGGCCACGAGCAGTACTTC	CASSFGGHEQYF
TRBV27	once	NA	TRBJ2-5	TGTGCCAGCAGTTTTTCAGGGCCCGACCTCGGGACCCAGTACTTC	CASSFSGPDLGTQYF
TRBV5-1	many	NA	TRBJ1-2	TGCGCCAGCAGCTTGATCGGGACGGCGAGGGGCTACACCTTC	CASSLIGTARGYTF
TRBV7-8	NA	NA	TRBJ2-7	TGTGCCAGCAACTTGGCGAGCACTCATCAATACGAGCAGTACTTC	CASNLASTHQYEQYF
TRBV19	NA	TRBD1	TRBJ2-2	TGTGCCAGTAGTACCACAGGGGAAAGGACCGGGGAGCTGTTTTTC	CASSTTGERTGELFF